This T cell receptor beta chain came from a study of low-dose radiotherapy and immunotherapy resistance in tumors. Whole-study context: The regimen for patients comprised intravenous nivolumab 240 mg every two weeks plus intravenous ipilimumab 1 mg/kg every six weeks. For four cycles from cycle 1 day 1, patients took 300 mg oral aspirin daily.

Both TCRalpha and TCRbeta chains were reverse transcribed with V-gene-specific primers. The authors ran around 18 PCR cycles to amplify TCRs with a constant-region primer and V-primer adapter. TCRdb re-derived calls from the reads in MiXCR, one entry per CDR3 protein. The sample has around 76,000 distinct CDR3 sequences; about a third are singletons. Time point: before trial treatment. Treatment of the donors consisted of nivolumab and ipilimumab (plus aspirin, low-dose cyclophosphamide and low-dose radiotherapy). Solid tumors that lacked tumor-infiltrating lymphocytes and were advanced were present in eligible patients. The CDR3 has 18 residues. V gave up 0 bases and J gave up 0 bases; unmatched junction bases: 7. Germline V gives CDR1 MNHEY, CDR2 SVGEGT. In this sample, this clonotype turned up many times.

This TCR was recovered from a female donor with ovarian cancer. The rearrangement links TRBV6-2 or TRBV6-3 to TRBJ2-3, with 9 bases lining up with TRBD2. The specimen comprised PBMCs, sampled before treatment. CDR3 residues: CASSYSSGGLGSTDTQYF. The CDR3 DNA reads as TGTGCCAGCAGTTACTCCAGCGGGGGGTTAGGAAGCACAGATACGCAGTATTTT.